Below are 14 T cell receptor beta chains sequenced from a single sample in a study of shared clonotypes between healthy human individuals. The method was immunoSEQ multiplex PCR; TCRdb's version includes in-frame clones alone and lacks a portion of them. The sample carries about 340,000 clones, less than 75% recorded once. The sample consisted of memory CD4+ T cells sorted from blood. As for subset: CD45RA-negative fraction. These receptors were collected from a man aged 25 to 40 in good health.

This clone was seen repeatedly, ten times or more. The CDR3, as DNA: TGTGCCAGCAGCTTGGAAGGGGTCGGGACCGGGGAGCTGTTTTTT. This encodes CASSLEGVGTGELFF. The rearrangement uses TRBV11-2 and TRBJ2-2; perhaps TRBD1 as D (5 bases). The CDR3 runs 15 residues. Trimming removed 3 bases at V and 5 bases at J, with 13 bases between. Germline assignment: CDR1 SGHAT and CDR2 FQNNGV.

The gene calls are TRBV5-1 and TRBJ1-1, with D maybe TRBD1 (5 bases). The CDR3 runs to 15 residues. Germline CDR1 reads SGHRS; CDR2 reads YFSETQ. V was trimmed by 0 bases and J by 1 base, leaving 10 bases between them. CDR3 DNA: TGCGCCAGCAGCTTGGAGCCGACAGCGAACACTGAAGCTTTCTTT. Its translation: CASSLEPTANTEAFF.

Of note for this clone: This may stem from a read error, because a much larger clone lies one nucleotide away. V usage is TRBV5-1 and J usage is TRBJ2-5; a possible D gene is TRBD2 (5 bases). This CDR3 has 16 residues. Germline V lookup: CDR1 SGHRS, CDR2 YFSETQ. CDR3 residues: CASSLNVGLIQETQHF. The CDR3 DNA sequence: TGCGCCAGCAGCTTGAACGTTGGACTCATCCAAGAGACCCAGCACTTC.

The chain carries TRBV5-4 and TRBJ1-2; D unresolved. Germline V lookup: CDR1 SGHNT, CDR2 YYREEE (reference sequence). CDR3 size: 13 residues. V lost 0 bases to trimming and J lost 5 bases, with 8 bases between them. The CDR3 DNA is TGTGCCAGCAGCTTGGAGCCCGGGTATGGCTACACCTTC. Protein: CASSLEPGYGYTF.

The rearrangement uses TRBV6-1 and TRBJ2-5; TRBD2 might be the D (5 bases). Germline CDR1 reads MNHNS; CDR2 reads SASEGT. V was cut by 5 bases and J by 2 bases, with 9 bases left in between. CDR3 length: 13 residues. CDR3 sequence: CASSPTMQETQYF. CDR3 in DNA: TGTGCCAGCAGTCCGACTATGCAAGAGACCCAGTACTTC.

CDR3 DNA sequence: TGTGCCAGCAGCTCCCGGGACAGGGTTCACGAGACCCAGTACTTC. Residues: CASSSRDRVHETQYF. The V gene is TRBV5-4, the J gene TRBJ2-5; 9 bases agree with TRBD1. This CDR3 spans 15 amino acids. The junction had 8 bases not matched to a gene; V was cut back by 3 bases and J by 5 bases. Germline CDR1 and CDR2: SGHNT and YYREEE (reference sequence).

The rearrangement joins TRBV10-3 to TRBJ2-3; D possibly corresponds to TRBD2 (5 bases). Trimming left V 10 bases short and J 0 bases short, with 17 bases between. CDR1 is ENHRY, CDR2 SYGVKD, per germline. The length of the CDR3 is 15 residues. CDR3 region: CATSREADSTDTQYF. Here the CDR3 DNA reads TGTGCCACCTCACGGGAAGCGGATAGCACAGATACGCAGTATTTT.

This clone has a handful of counts. The V and J genes are TRBV25-1 and TRBJ2-1; TRBD2 matches 8 bases. Losses at the gene ends were 6 bases for V and 1 base for J; bases not matched to a gene: 14. In germline, CDR1 is MGHDK, CDR2 SYGVNS. The CDR3 is 18 amino acids. As DNA, the CDR3 is TGTGCCAGCAGCCAACCGGGGGGACTAGAGGGTTCCTACAATGAGCAGTTCTTC. As protein: CASSQPGGLEGSYNEQFF.

This clone was picked up a small number of times. The V gene is TRBV5-4, the J gene TRBJ1-1, with 8 bases lining up with TRBD1. The CDR3 has 15 residues. V was clipped by 3 bases and J by 3 bases; unmatched bases: 7. Germline CDR1 is SGHNT and CDR2 is YYREEE (reference sequence). The CDR3 here is CASSSATGAHTEAFF. The CDR3 DNA is TGTGCCAGCAGCTCGGCGACAGGGGCCCACACTGAAGCTTTCTTT.

The V gene is TRBV7-2, the J gene TRBJ1-1; TRBD1 aligns across 7 bases. Per germline, CDR1 SGHTA and CDR2 FQGNSA. The CDR3 covers 13 residues. J gave up 5 bases and V 5 bases, and 5 bases lay outside the gene matches. The CDR3 is CASSTNRGTEAFF. The DNA of the CDR3 is TGTGCCAGCAGCACGAACAGGGGAACTGAAGCTTTCTTT.

CDR3 bases: TGTGCCATCAGTGATCTAGCGGGAGACAGGACCTACAATGAGCAGTTCTTC. Amino acids: CAISDLAGDRTYNEQFF. J is TRBJ2-1 and V is TRBV10-3; 10 bases fit TRBD2. The J segment lost 2 bases and the V segment lost 3 bases, leaving 7 bases of the junction unmatched. Germline assignment: CDR1 ENHRY and CDR2 SYGVKD. The CDR3 runs 17 residues.

The chain links TRBV5-6 to TRBJ2-2; unclear D gene. CDR1 is SGHDT, CDR2 YYEEEE, per germline. This CDR3 contains 12 residues. Trimming removed 3 bases at V and 7 bases at J, with 7 bases between. The DNA for the CDR3 is TGTGCCAGCAGCTGGGATCTCGGGGAGCTGTTTTTT. Encoded protein: CASSWDLGELFF.

This clone was observed a handful of times. This CDR3 is also generated by other DNA sequences in the sample. The chain couples TRBV7-9 to TRBJ2-1; D unresolved. The V gene lost 0 bases and the J gene lost 6 bases, with 3 bases spanning the gap. CDR3 length: 12 residues. Germline lookup yields CDR1 SEHNR and CDR2 FQNEAQ (reference sequence). The CDR3 DNA reads TGTGCCAGCAGCTTAGCAAGCAATGAGCAGTTCTTC. Amino acids: CASSLASNEQFF. Filled out from reference TRBV7-9 and TRBJ2-1, the complete variable domain reads DTGVSQNPRHKITKRGQNVTFRCDPISEHNRLYWYRQTLGQGPEFLTYFQNEAQLEKSRLLSDRFSAERPKGSFSTLEIQRTEQGDSAMYLCASSLASNEQFFGPGTRLTVL.

V gene TRBV6-1 combines with J gene TRBJ2-7; D unresolved. The CDR3 covers 17 residues. Germline CDR1 is MNHNS and CDR2 is SASEGT. V was pared by 1 base and J by 4 bases, with 20 bases between. The CDR3 DNA reads TGTGCCAGCAGTGAAGTACTTCTGGCTATAGGTTTATACGAGCAGTACTTC. Amino acids: CASSEVLLAIGLYEQYF.